These 27 T cell receptor beta chains came from one sample sequenced in a study of T cell responses to AZD1222 COVID-19 vaccine. Generated by immunoSEQ multiplex PCR, the TCRdb table keeps only in-frame clones and is missing some. The sample has approximately 49,000 clones, around 85% seen once. The sample consisted of peripheral blood, taken on day 0 of MenACWY control vaccination. The receptors here all came from an adult in good health.

This clone was counted ten times or more. The chain is built from TRBV27 and TRBJ1-1, with 7 bases aligning to TRBD1. Germline V lookup: CDR1 MNHEY, CDR2 SMNVEV (reference sequence). V was pared by 4 bases and J by 4 bases, with 3 bases of the junction left unmatched. The CDR3 spans 13 residues. CDR3 nucleotide sequence: TGTGCCAGCAGTTCCGACAGGGCCACTGAAGCTTTCTTT. This sequence encodes CASSSDRATEAFF.

This clone appeared a few times. This chain links TRBV21-1 with TRBJ1-1; the DNA was not used to check the table's D call, TRBD1. TRBV21-1 is a documented pseudogene. The CDR3 sequence is 19 residues long. The CDR3 here is CASSKTPLKGWPMNTEAFF. Here the CDR3 DNA reads TGTGCCAGCAGTAAAACCCCCTTAAAGGGGTGGCCCATGAACACTGAAGCTTTCTTT.

This clone was counted between two and nine times. V and J are TRBV12-3 or TRBV12-4 and TRBJ1-5; D not resolved. The CDR3 consists of 12 residues. CDR3 nucleotides: TGTGCGTCCCGCAGGTTGGGACAGCCCCAGCATTTT. This gives the protein CASRRLGQPQHF.

V is TRBV27 and J is TRBJ2-1; 9 bases match TRBD2. The CDR3 length is 18 residues. The V gene end was trimmed by 4 bases and the J gene end by 0 bases; junction bases not matched to a gene: 10. Germline V CDR1 and CDR2: MNHEY, SMNVEV (reference sequence). The CDR3 loop is CASSYLAGLQSSYNEQFF. The CDR3 coding sequence is TGTGCCAGCAGTTATCTAGCGGGACTCCAGAGCTCCTACAATGAGCAGTTCTTC.

The rearrangement uses TRBV5-5 and TRBJ2-1; D might be TRBD2 (5 bases). The CDR3 consists of 16 residues. Germline CDR1 and CDR2: SGHKS and YYEKEE (reference sequence). V gave up 1 base and J gave up 4 bases, with 15 bases separating them. CDR3 loop: CASSLWAGGRYNEQFF. The CDR3 DNA reads as TGTGCCAGCAGCTTGTGGGCAGGCGGGCGGTACAATGAGCAGTTCTTC.

This clone was seen just once. The genes are TRBV2 and TRBJ2-1; 7 bases line up with TRBD2. Germline CDR1 SNHLY, CDR2 FYNNEI. This CDR3 is 14 amino acids long. Unmatched junction bases numbered 6, after V lost 6 bases and J lost 4 bases. This chain's CDR3 is CASRIGEGYNEQFF. The CDR3 region has the DNA TGTGCCAGCAGGATAGGGGAGGGTTACAATGAGCAGTTCTTC. Based on the CDR3 plus reference TRBV2 and TRBJ2-1, the full variable domain is EPEVTQTPSHQVTQMGQEVILRCVPISNHLYFYWYRQILGQKVEFLVSFYNNEISEKSEIFDDQFSVERPDGSNFTLKIRSTKLEDSAMYFCASRIGEGYNEQFFGPGTRLTVL.

The chain is built from TRBV3-1 (or the pseudogene TRBV3-2) and TRBJ1-4, with D hard to call. Between the trimmed V and J ends, which lost 0 bases and 7 bases, there was a span of 9 bases. This CDR3 comprises 14 residues. Germline assignment: CDR1 LGHDT and CDR2 YNNKEL (reference sequence). The CDR3 is CASSQDYPVEKLFF. CDR3 sequence (DNA): TGTGCCAGCAGCCAAGATTACCCCGTTGAAAAACTGTTTTTT.

The chain recombines TRBV4-1 with TRBJ1-4; 10 nucleotides line up with TRBD1. CDR1 is MGHRA and CDR2 is YSYEKL in the germline V gene. The V gene end was trimmed by 3 bases and the J gene end by 7 bases; junction bases not matched to a gene: 11. CDR3 size: 17 residues. CDR3 DNA sequence: TGCGCCAGCAGCCAGGATGGGACAGGGGCCCGAGGTGAAAAACTGTTTTTT. Protein: CASSQDGTGARGEKLFF.

The genes are TRBV5-4 and TRBJ2-3, with 9 bases identical to TRBD2. Looked up from germline, CDR1 is SGHNT and CDR2 is YYREEE (reference sequence). The J segment lost 5 bases and the V segment lost 0 bases, leaving 13 bases of the junction unmatched. The CDR3 is 18 residues long. CDR3 sequence: CASSLDGLASKGKDTQYF. CDR3 sequence (DNA): TGTGCCAGCAGCTTGGATGGACTAGCGTCGAAAGGGAAAGATACGCAGTATTTT.

The chain carries TRBV28 and TRBJ1-1; D is uncertain. The CDR3 length is 15 residues. V was pared by 8 bases and J by 6 bases, with 22 bases between. Germline V CDR1 and CDR2: MDHEN, SYDVKM. CDR3 nucleotide sequence: TGTGCCAGCCCTCCGAGTGAGGGAGTAAGTTCTGAAGCTTTCTTT. Translated, it gives CASPPSEGVSSEAFF.

The V call is TRBV19, the J call TRBJ1-5, with TRBD1 matching 9 bases. The germline CDR1 and CDR2 sequences are LNHDA and SQIVND (reference sequence). J gave up 4 bases and V 7 bases, and 5 bases lay outside the gene matches. The CDR3 runs to 14 residues. In DNA form, the CDR3 reads TGTGCCAGTACCGCAGGGACAGGGAATCAGCCCCAGCATTTT. Amino acid sequence: CASTAGTGNQPQHF.

J is TRBJ1-1 and V is TRBV7-9, with D unresolved. Looked up from germline, CDR1 is SEHNR and CDR2 is FQNEAQ (reference sequence). Trimming cost V 3 bases and J 7 bases, with 6 bases left between them. CDR3 length: 11 residues. The DNA for the CDR3 is TGTGCCAGCAGCTTCTCGGTTGAAGCTTTCTTT. Protein product: CASSFSVEAFF.

This chain links TRBV12-3 or TRBV12-4 with TRBJ1-2, with D unclear. Trimming cost V 5 bases and J 8 bases, with 12 bases left between them. The CDR3 is made up of 12 amino acids. Written as DNA, the CDR3 is TGTGCCAGCAGTCTTCACAGCGGAGGCTACACCTTC. As protein: CASSLHSGGYTF.

This chain connects TRBV28 to TRBJ1-1; TRBD1 might be the D (6 bases). CDR1 MDHEN and CDR2 SYDVKM come from the germline V gene. Deletions cut 2 bases from V and 2 bases from J, with 9 bases between. This CDR3 is 14 amino acids long. The CDR3 DNA reads TGTGCCAGCAGTTTAGGACAGTACAACACTGAAGCTTTCTTT. This translates into CASSLGQYNTEAFF.

Concerning this clone itself: A far larger clone lies a single base away; this is likely a read error. The chain has TRBV28 and TRBJ2-1, with D possibly TRBD2 on 6 matching bases. From germline, CDR1 is MDHEN and CDR2 SYDVKM. Trimming removed 6 bases from V and 6 bases from J, with 15 bases in between. This CDR3 has 14 amino acids. CDR3 residues: CASSRDFPSNEQFF. The CDR3 nucleotides read TGTGCCAGCAGCCGGGACTTCCCTAGCAATGAGCAGTTCTTC.

The chain is built from TRBV28 and TRBJ2-7; D may be TRBD1 or TRBD2 (5 bases each). CDR1 is MDHEN, CDR2 SYDVKM, per germline. Between the trimmed V and J ends, which lost 5 bases and 2 bases, there was a span of 16 bases. CDR3 length: 15 residues. Here the CDR3 DNA reads TGTGCCAGCAGTCGGACCGGGACGAGAACCTACGAGCAGTACTTC. Its translation: CASSRTGTRTYEQYF. Based on the CDR3 plus reference TRBV28 and TRBJ2-7, the full variable domain is DVKVTQSSRYLVKRTGEKVFLECVQDMDHENMFWYRQDPGLGLRLIYFSYDVKMKEKGDIPEGYSVSREKKERFSLILESASTNQTSMYLCASSRTGTRTYEQYFGPGTRLTVT.

The chain recombines TRBV6-5 with TRBJ2-2, with a tentative D call TRBD2 (6 bases). Germline V gene sequence: CDR1 MNHEY, CDR2 SVGAGI. Trimming stripped 0 bases from V and 6 bases from J, with 14 bases between. CDR3 size: 16 residues. CDR3 nucleotides: TGTGCCAGCAGTTACTCGAGAGCGGGCGGAGCCGGGGAGCTGTTTTTT. This codes for CASSYSRAGGAGELFF.

The chain has TRBV12-3 or TRBV12-4 and TRBJ2-7; a possible D gene is TRBD2 (5 bases). The CDR3 is 12 amino acids. The V end lost 2 bases, the J end lost 6 bases, and 8 bases lay between the germline ends. The CDR3 coding sequence is TGTGCCAGCAGTTTATATCTAGCCGAGCAGTACTTC. Protein product: CASSLYLAEQYF.

This sequence joins TRBV21-1 and TRBJ1-5; the table gives TRBD1 as D, unverified against the DNA. TRBV21-1 is an annotated pseudogene. The CDR3 totals 17 residues. This chain's CDR3 is CASSKARGQFRNQPQHF. CDR3 in DNA: TGTGCCAGCAGCAAAGCGCGAGGACAGTTTCGCAATCAGCCCCAGCATTTT.

V usage is TRBV5-4 and J usage is TRBJ1-2; 9 bases are a match to TRBD1. Trimming at V came to 4 bases and at J to 2 bases, leaving 9 bases not matched to a gene. The CDR3 totals 16 residues. Germline assignment: CDR1 SGHNT and CDR2 YYREEE (reference sequence). CDR3 in DNA: TGTGCCAGCAGCCCTGGACAGGGGTCTGGGAACTATGGCTACACCTTC. Translation gives CASSPGQGSGNYGYTF. The full variable domain, rest sourced from reference TRBV5-4 and TRBJ1-2, is ETGVTQSPTHLIKTRGQQVTLRCSSQSGHNTVSWYQQALGQGPQFIFQYYREEENGRGNFPPRFSGLQFPNYSSELNVNALELDDSALYLCASSPGQGSGNYGYTFGSGTRLTVV.

The chain recombines TRBV5-4 with TRBJ2-3; maybe TRBD2 (6 bases). Trimming took off 3 bases at V and 5 bases at J, with 16 bases between the two ends. The CDR3 runs 15 residues. The V gene's germline CDR1 is SGHNT and CDR2 YYREEE (reference sequence). CDR3 coding DNA: TGTGCCAGCAGCTCAAAATCCGAGACTAGAGATACGCAGTATTTT. Translating gives CASSSKSETRDTQYF. Complete variable domain (other parts from reference TRBV5-4 and TRBJ2-3): ETGVTQSPTHLIKTRGQQVTLRCSSQSGHNTVSWYQQALGQGPQFIFQYYREEENGRGNFPPRFSGLQFPNYSSELNVNALELDDSALYLCASSSKSETRDTQYFGPGTRLTVL.

CDR3 bases: TGTGCCAGCAGTCCCCCGGAGCCTGAGCAGTTCTTC. Its protein is CASSPPEPEQFF. The chain couples TRBV12-3 or TRBV12-4 to TRBJ2-1; D ambiguous. The CDR3 has 12 residues. With 5 bases removed from V and 9 bases from J, the gap between germline ends came to 11 bases.

The rearrangement links TRBV9 to TRBJ2-3; D is perhaps TRBD2 (5 bases). CDR1 SGDLS and CDR2 YYNGEE come from the germline V gene. The CDR3 loop spans 12 amino acids. The germline V and J ends were trimmed by 0 bases and 6 bases, with 5 bases remaining between them. CDR3 protein: CASSVGGDTQYF. The CDR3 nucleotides read TGTGCCAGCAGCGTAGGAGGGGATACGCAGTATTTT.

This clone has just a few counts. V and J are TRBV28 and TRBJ2-1, with TRBD1 matching 10 bases. With V trimmed by 8 bases and J by 7 bases, 5 bases remained unmatched. Germline-derived CDR1 and CDR2 are MDHEN and SYDVKM. The CDR3 sequence is 13 residues long. The DNA for the CDR3 is TGTGCCAGCGGGACAGGGGACGGGAATGAGCAGTTCTTC. Translating gives CASGTGDGNEQFF.

The V and J genes are TRBV6-6 and TRBJ2-1; D is uncertain. Trimming shortened V by 0 bases and J by 14 bases, and 14 bases separated the two germline ends. This CDR3 is built from 13 residues. CDR1 MNHNY and CDR2 SVGAGI come from the germline V gene (reference sequence). The CDR3 reads CASSYSFFASEFF. CDR3 in DNA: TGTGCCAGCAGTTACTCGTTTTTTGCTTCGGAGTTCTTC.

This clone was seen a single time. This chain links TRBV30 with TRBJ1-3; D unresolved. The CDR3 spans 10 residues. Per the germline V gene, CDR1 is GTSNPN and CDR2 is SVGIG (reference sequence). Trimming stripped 1 base from V and 6 bases from J, with 1 base between. Written as DNA, the CDR3 is TGTGCCTGGAGTGAAAACACCATATATTTT. Its protein is CAWSENTIYF.

This clone appeared a single time. J is TRBJ2-3 and V is TRBV30; D is possibly TRBD1 (5 bases). This CDR3 is built from 12 residues. V lost 2 bases and J lost 4, with 7 bases in between. Germline V gene data show CDR1 as GTSNPN and CDR2 as SVGIG (reference sequence). Written as DNA, the CDR3 is TGTGCCTGGAGTAGGGGCCCAGATACGCAGTATTTT. Protein product: CAWSRGPDTQYF.